This T cell receptor (beta chain) derives from a study of control samples from healthy donors and cancer patients. Clones were read by immunoSEQ multiplex PCR, and TCRdb kept only the in-frame ones, dropping some. The data contain roughly 130,000 clones, just under 95% of them seen just once; the ten biggest clones take up 12% to 15%. This clonotype was sampled from a man in his sixties with colorectal cancer. Sequencing used PBMCs.

CDR3 sequence: CATADGGGLDTQYF. The CDR3 DNA reads TGTGCCACCGCCGACGGGGGCGGGTTAGATACGCAGTATTTT. The chain joins TRBV24-1 to TRBJ2-3; D may correspond to TRBD1 or TRBD2 (6 bases each). Deletions cut 9 bases from V and 5 bases from J, with 17 bases between. CDR3 length: 14 residues. Germline-derived CDR1 and CDR2 are KGHDR and SFDVKD.